The sequence of this TCR beta chain was determined in a study of blood T cell repertoires in COVID-19. The assay was immunoSEQ multiplex PCR, and TCRdb's table has in-frame clones only and misses some. The sample comprises 50,000 to 55,000 clones, over 75% of which are singletons, and about 14% rests with the top ten. V was trimmed by 4 bases and J by 0 bases, leaving 7 bases between them. The CDR3 extends over 14 amino acids. CDR1 and CDR2 (germline): LGHDT, YNNKEL (reference sequence). V gene TRBV3-1 (or the pseudogene TRBV3-2) combines with J gene TRBJ1-3, with D perhaps matching TRBD1 (6 bases). This clonotype was sampled from a man aged 65 to 85 with acute or convalescent COVID-19. The sample taken for sequencing was peripheral blood. CDR3 in DNA: TGTGCCAGCAGCCGAGGGGGCTCTGGAAACACCATATATTTT. Translated, it gives CASSRGGSGNTIYF.